What follows describes a single T cell receptor (beta chain). Its antigen is not known. These data come from a study of vaccination and CD4 T cells after COVID-19. About the research overall: As control conditions, cultures were given either a CEFX pool serving as positive control, an HIV-1 Nef pool, or no peptide at all. Whole-study results and caveats: Looking at convalescent patients, a median approximately 86% of reactive clones were present only post-vaccination. Convalescent patients' clones that were vaccine-specific were spike mono-reactive in 304 of 307 cases.

Sequenced with the Oncomine TCR Beta short-read assay was DNA taken from cultured CD4+ T cells. From the PCR reads, TCRdb called clonotypes with MiXCR, one entry per CDR3 protein. The table has roughly 15,000 distinct CDR3 sequences, around 50% seen once. Stated time point: late sampling 161 to 241 days after vaccination in three convalescent patients. Treatment: approximately nine-day PBMC culture with coronavirus spike peptide pools or control peptides (ViraFEST assay). The length of the CDR3 is 13 residues. CDR1 is SNHLY and CDR2 is FYNNEI in the germline V gene. The V end was cut by 5 bases, the J end by 6 bases, with 13 bases between.

This clonotype was sampled from a human donor who had recovered from COVID-19. The chain links TRBV2 to TRBJ2-5; no clear D gene. Source: CD4+ T cells from blood, cultured in vitro, taken about 7 months after SARS-CoV-2 vaccination. CDR3 sequence (DNA): TGTGCCAGCAGTTGGGCCACCGGGCAGACCCAGTACTTC. Protein sequence: CASSWATGQTQYF.